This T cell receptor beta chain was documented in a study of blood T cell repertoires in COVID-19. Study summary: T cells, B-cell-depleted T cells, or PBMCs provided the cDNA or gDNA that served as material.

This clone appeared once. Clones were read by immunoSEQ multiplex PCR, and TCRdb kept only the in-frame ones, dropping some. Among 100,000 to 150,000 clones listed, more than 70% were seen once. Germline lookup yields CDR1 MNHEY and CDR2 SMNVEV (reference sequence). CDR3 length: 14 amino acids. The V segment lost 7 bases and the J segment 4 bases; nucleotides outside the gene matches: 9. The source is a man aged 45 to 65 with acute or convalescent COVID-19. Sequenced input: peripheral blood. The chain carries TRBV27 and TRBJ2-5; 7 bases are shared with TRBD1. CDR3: CASTSRGPPETQYF. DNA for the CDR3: TGTGCCAGCACCTCAAGGGGGCCCCCAGAGACCCAGTACTTC.